The clone carrying this T cell receptor (beta chain) occurred a few times. The genes are named according to mouse. The CDR3 is cut off 1 residue early in the read; its end comes from the germline J gene. CDR1 GFQATS and CDR2 STVNSAI come from the germline V gene. V shed 0 bases and J shed 5 bases, with 8 bases lying between them. The CDR3 loop spans 12 amino acids. TCRdb's copy holds only in-frame clones and misses some; the assay was immunoSEQ multiplex PCR. The sample records tens of thousands of clones, around 66% being singletons. These data originate in a study of tissue T cells after allogeneic stem cell transplantation.

Sequenced sample: sorted cells pooled from one or two spleens. The V and J genes are TRBV20 and TRBJ2-7, with D possibly being TRBD1 (5 bases). This TCR derives from a pool of C57BL/6 mice in good health. The sequenced part of the CDR3 DNA is TGTGGTGCTAGGGAACCAGGGCATGAACAGTAC. This gives the protein CGAREPGHEQY. Given in full, the CDR3 is CGAREPGHEQYF.